This TCR beta chain was identified during a study of blood T cell repertoires in COVID-19. About the research overall: The samples span acute and convalescent COVID-19 from the United States, Italy and Spain.

There are 13 residues in the CDR3. The germline CDR1 and CDR2 sequences are KGHSH and LQKENI. Trimming took off 3 bases at V and 0 bases at J, with 3 bases between the two ends. Generated by immunoSEQ multiplex PCR, the TCRdb table keeps only in-frame clones and is missing some. Among about 140,000 clones listed, over 80% were seen once. The rearrangement joins TRBV18 to TRBJ1-5, with no clear D. The sequenced sample consisted of peripheral blood. The origin of this receptor is a man in his sixties with active or convalescent COVID-19. Here the CDR3 reads CASSPNSNQPQHF. CDR3 coding DNA: TGTGCCAGCTCACCCAATAGCAATCAGCCCCAGCATTTT.